Below, 19 T cell receptor beta chains from the same sample are listed, as sequenced in a study of T cell responses to AZD1222 COVID-19 vaccine. The assay was immunoSEQ multiplex PCR, and TCRdb's table has in-frame clones only and misses some. The sample has around 180,000 clones; 94% are singletons. The sample here was peripheral blood, taken on day 0 of AZD1222 vaccination. These receptors all come from an adult in good health.

This clone was detected once. The chain has TRBV9 and TRBJ2-1; TRBD2 might be the D (6 bases). Trimming took off 0 bases at V and 10 bases at J, with 11 bases between the two ends. Germline V lookup: CDR1 SGDLS, CDR2 YYNGEE. The CDR3 is 13 residues long. In DNA form, the CDR3 reads TGTGCCAGCAGCGTAGGAGTGGGGGGAGAGCAGTTCTTC. This gives the protein CASSVGVGGEQFF. The variable domain in full, with the rest retrieved from reference TRBV9 and TRBJ2-1, is DSGVTQTPKHLITATGQRVTLRCSPRSGDLSVYWYQQSLDQGLQFLIQYYNGEERAKGNILERFSAQQFPDLHSELNLSSLELGDSALYFCASSVGVGGEQFFGPGTRLTVL.

This clone was detected only a few times. This chain connects TRBV27 to TRBJ1-4, with D unclear. Trimming left V 3 bases short and J 5 bases short, with 7 bases between. This CDR3 region has 13 residues. CDR1 is MNHEY, CDR2 SMNVEV, per germline (reference sequence). The CDR3 reads CASSFLQNEKLFF. CDR3 DNA sequence: TGTGCCAGCAGTTTCCTTCAGAATGAAAAACTGTTTTTT.

The CDR3 spells CAIRRTSGSSSYEQYF. In nucleotides, the CDR3 is TGTGCCATCAGGCGGACTAGCGGGAGCTCTAGTTACGAGCAGTACTTC. The V and J genes are TRBV10-3 and TRBJ2-7; TRBD2 matches 13 bases. The CDR3 length is 16 residues. In germline, CDR1 is ENHRY, CDR2 SYGVKD. V lost 6 bases and J lost 4; bases outside the gene matches: 9.

This chain uses TRBV7-8 with TRBJ2-3; weak D call: TRBD2 (6 bases). There are 15 residues in the CDR3. Looked up from germline, CDR1 is SGHVS and CDR2 is FQNEAQ. With 3 bases removed from V and 3 bases from J, the gap between germline ends came to 13 bases. The CDR3 here is CASSLDPLATDTQYF. CDR3 sequence (DNA): TGTGCCAGCAGCTTGGACCCCCTAGCGACAGATACGCAGTATTTT.

This chain joins TRBV10-3 and TRBJ2-7; perhaps D is TRBD1 or TRBD2 (5 bases each). The CDR3 has 14 amino acids. Trimming stripped 6 bases from V and 3 bases from J, with 15 bases between. CDR1 is ENHRY and CDR2 is SYGVKD in the germline V gene. In DNA, the CDR3 is TGTGCCATCAGCCCGGGACCGCTAAACTACGAGCAGTACTTC. Amino acids: CAISPGPLNYEQYF.

The chain uses TRBV23-1 and TRBJ1-4; D is ambiguous. TRBV23-1 is assigned to the ORF class and has an uncertain function. The ends were cut back, 3 bases at V and 3 bases at J, with 20 bases in the middle. The CDR3 consists of 18 residues. The CDR3 is CASSHQPLGGRPNEKLFF. The CDR3 DNA reads TGCGCCAGCAGTCACCAGCCTTTAGGAGGCAGACCTAATGAAAAACTGTTTTTT.

This chain links TRBV5-6 with TRBJ2-1, with TRBD2 identical over 9 bases. From germline, CDR1 is SGHDT and CDR2 YYEEEE. V trimming: 7 bases; J trimming: 8 bases; junction bases outside the gene matches: 13. The CDR3 consists of 15 residues. The DNA of the CDR3 is TGTGCCAGCGAGGAGGGACTAGCAGGATTCTATGAGCAGTTCTTC. It encodes CASEEGLAGFYEQFF.

The J gene is TRBJ2-7, the V gene TRBV5-1; 9 bases fit TRBD1. V lost 4 bases to trimming and J lost 2 bases; unmatched junction nucleotides: 4. The germline V gene encodes CDR1 SGHRS and CDR2 YFSETQ. This CDR3 spans 14 amino acids. The CDR3 nucleotides are TGCGCCAGCAGCAAGGACAGGGGTACCTACGAGCAGTACTTC. It translates to CASSKDRGTYEQYF.

The chain couples TRBV19 to TRBJ2-7, with TRBD1 as a possible D gene (5 bases). The germline V and J ends were trimmed by 8 bases and 0 bases, with 17 bases remaining between them. Germline V gives CDR1 LNHDA, CDR2 SQIVND (reference sequence). The CDR3 consists of 15 residues. CDR3 protein: CASSLDTSSSYEQYF. CDR3 sequence (DNA): TGTGCCAGTTCCCTGGACACTTCCAGCTCCTACGAGCAGTACTTC.

This sequence joins TRBV2 and TRBJ2-2; 10 positions agree with TRBD2. The CDR3 contains 16 residues. Germline V lookup: CDR1 SNHLY, CDR2 FYNNEI. J gave up 2 bases and V 7 bases, and 7 bases lay outside the gene matches. The CDR3 DNA reads as TGTGCCAGCACACTAAGCGGGAGGGGTAACACCGGGGAGCTGTTTTTT. Its translation: CASTLSGRGNTGELFF.

The chain uses TRBV28 and TRBJ2-1, with 8 bases aligning to TRBD2. Germline V gene sequence: CDR1 MDHEN, CDR2 SYDVKM. The J segment lost 2 bases and the V segment lost 6 bases, leaving 12 bases of the junction unmatched. The CDR3 is 17 amino acids. The CDR3 region has the DNA TGTGCCAGCAGCTCCTCCGGGAGGGCCAATACCTACAATGAGCAGTTCTTC. Amino acid sequence: CASSSSGRANTYNEQFF.

V gene TRBV6-1 combines with J gene TRBJ1-5; perhaps TRBD1 as D (5 bases). The CDR3 covers 15 residues. Germline CDR1 MNHNS, CDR2 SASEGT. Trimming removed 1 base from V and 4 bases from J, with 11 bases in between. CDR3 bases: TGTGCCAGCAGTGAAGGTGGCAGGGCGAATCAGCCCCAGCATTTT. This encodes CASSEGGRANQPQHF.

This chain links TRBV5-1 with TRBJ2-7; D is uncertain. V lost 4 bases and J lost 3, with 11 bases in between. The CDR3 totals 13 residues. Germline V CDR1 and CDR2: SGHRS, YFSETQ. In DNA form, the CDR3 reads TGCGCCAGCAGCCCCTGGCGGCGCTACGAGCAGTACTTC. Translating it yields CASSPWRRYEQYF.

The chain uses TRBV25-1 and TRBJ2-7; TRBD2 agrees at 12 bases. Trimming cost V 5 bases and J 5 bases; bases outside gene matches: 10. CDR3 size: 16 residues. The germline V gene has CDR1 MGHDK and CDR2 SYGVNS. This chain's CDR3 is CASSPRLAGGHHEQYF. DNA for the CDR3: TGTGCCAGCAGTCCGCGTCTAGCGGGAGGGCATCACGAGCAGTACTTC.

This chain links TRBV10-3 with TRBJ2-2; 10 bases agree with TRBD1. The CDR3 is made up of 16 amino acids. CDR1 and CDR2 (germline): ENHRY, SYGVKD. With V trimmed by 6 bases and J by 2 bases, 6 bases remained unmatched. The DNA of the CDR3 is TGTGCCATCAGCTTCGGGACAGGGGTAAACACCGGGGAGCTGTTTTTT. Protein sequence: CAISFGTGVNTGELFF.

J is TRBJ2-7 and V is TRBV5-5, with 10 nucleotides matching TRBD1. In germline, CDR1 is SGHKS, CDR2 YYEKEE (reference sequence). The CDR3 totals 17 residues. Unmatched junction bases numbered 14, after V lost 2 bases and J lost 6 bases. The CDR3 nucleotides read TGTGCCAGCAGCTTCTGGGCCCCACGGACAGGGGGTGGCGAGCAGTACTTC. This encodes CASSFWAPRTGGGEQYF.

V gene TRBV27 combines with J gene TRBJ2-5; D assignment may be TRBD1 or TRBD2 (5 bases each). The CDR3 covers 12 residues. Trimming pared 11 bases from V and 6 bases from J, leaving 16 bases between. The V gene's germline CDR1 is MNHEY and CDR2 SMNVEV (reference sequence). CDR3 loop: CASQGGGKTQYF. Written as DNA, the CDR3 is TGTGCCTCCCAGGGTGGGGGAAAGACCCAGTACTTC.

CDR3 sequence reads: CASSLKQREKNYNEQFF. The DNA for the CDR3 is TGTGCCAGCAGCTTAAAACAGCGGGAGAAAAATTACAATGAGCAGTTCTTC. The chain joins TRBV7-9 to TRBJ2-1, with 8 bases matching TRBD2. Germline V lookup: CDR1 SEHNR, CDR2 FQNEAQ (reference sequence). The CDR3 length is 17 residues. V gave up 2 bases and J gave up 4 bases; unmatched junction bases: 10.

The rearrangement links TRBV3-1 (or the pseudogene TRBV3-2) to TRBJ2-5; the D is unclear. This CDR3 is 16 amino acids long. The germline CDR1 and CDR2 sequences are LGHDT and YNNKEL (reference sequence). Trimming cost V 1 base and J 7 bases, with 19 bases left between them. The CDR3 DNA sequence: TGTGCCAGCAGCCAAGCCCCCTTGACTGGCCGAGGGACCCAGTACTTC. Its translation is CASSQAPLTGRGTQYF.